The rows below give T cell receptor beta chains drawn from one sample of a study of shared clonotypes between healthy human individuals. The repertoire was sequenced with immunoSEQ multiplex PCR; TCRdb's copy has only in-frame clones and lacks some. Altogether 660,000 or so clones are present, approximately 96% being singletons, with the ten largest covering 0.11%. Source material: naive CD8+ T cells sorted from blood. Source of these receptors: a woman aged 30 to 39 in good health. Each CDR3 is given with its conserved first and last residue. Fields, in order: CDR3 DNA, CDR3 protein, J gene, D gene, V gene, clone size. A D gene is named only where the DNA matches it firmly. Where a row states a size, it is once, few, many or the class of an expanded clone; other rows omit it.

CDR3nt: TGTGCCTGGAGTCAAGGCGACTCCTACGAGCAGTACTTC
CDR3aa: CAWSQGDSYEQYF
j_gene: TRBJ2-7
d_gene: NA
v_gene: TRBV30
abundance: NA

CDR3nt: TGTGCCACCACCCAGAACAATGAGCAGTTCTTC
CDR3aa: CATTQNNEQFF
j_gene: TRBJ2-1
d_gene: NA
v_gene: TRBV27
abundance: NA

CDR3nt: TGTGCCAGCAGCTTAGTCCCGGGACTAGCGGGAGTTAGTGGGGAGACCCAGTACTTC
CDR3aa: CASSLVPGLAGVSGETQYF
j_gene: TRBJ2-5
d_gene: TRBD2
v_gene: TRBV11-2
abundance: NA

CDR3nt: TGTGCCAGTAGTCTACCTATACTTGGCACTGAAGCTTTCTTT
CDR3aa: CASSLPILGTEAFF
j_gene: TRBJ1-1
d_gene: NA
v_gene: TRBV19
abundance: NA

CDR3nt: TGTGCCAGCAGCGTTGGGAGTACGCTTTCTGAAGCTTTCTTT
CDR3aa: CASSVGSTLSEAFF
j_gene: TRBJ1-1
d_gene: NA
v_gene: TRBV9
abundance: NA

CDR3nt: TGTGCCAGAAGCATTCTTAAGGGCGAGCAGTACTTC
CDR3aa: CARSILKGEQYF
j_gene: TRBJ2-7
d_gene: NA
v_gene: TRBV5-3
abundance: once

CDR3nt: TGTGCCAGCAGTGAATATGAGGAGGAGAGGGACTATGGCTACACCTTC
CDR3aa: CASSEYEEERDYGYTF
j_gene: TRBJ1-2
d_gene: NA
v_gene: TRBV25-1
abundance: NA

CDR3nt: TGTGCCAGCAGTTTAGAAGACGGGTCCACCTACGAGCAGTACTTC
CDR3aa: CASSLEDGSTYEQYF
j_gene: TRBJ2-7
d_gene: NA
v_gene: TRBV27
abundance: NA

CDR3nt: TGTGCCAGCAGCTTCCATGAAGACACCATATATTTT
CDR3aa: CASSFHEDTIYF
j_gene: TRBJ1-3
d_gene: NA
v_gene: TRBV7-6
abundance: NA

CDR3nt: TGTGCCAGCAGCTTTTGGACCGAGGAGTCCCTTACCTACGAGCAGTACTTC
CDR3aa: CASSFWTEESLTYEQYF
j_gene: TRBJ2-7
d_gene: NA
v_gene: TRBV7-8
abundance: NA

CDR3nt: TGTGCCAGTAGAGGGCCCGACACTCAGCCCCAGCATTTT
CDR3aa: CASRGPDTQPQHF
j_gene: TRBJ1-5
d_gene: NA
v_gene: TRBV19
abundance: NA

CDR3nt: TGTGCCAGCAGCCCCGCAAGAAGAAACCAAGAGACCCAGTACTTC
CDR3aa: CASSPARRNQETQYF
j_gene: TRBJ2-5
d_gene: NA
v_gene: TRBV13
abundance: once

CDR3nt: TGTGCCAGCAGTCTACCATCGGTAAGCGGGGTCTACGAGCAGTACTTC
CDR3aa: CASSLPSVSGVYEQYF
j_gene: TRBJ2-7
d_gene: TRBD2
v_gene: TRBV28
abundance: NA

CDR3nt: TGCGCCAGCAGCCCGCTCGTAGCGGGAGAAAGAACAGATACGCAGTATTTT
CDR3aa: CASSPLVAGERTDTQYF
j_gene: TRBJ2-3
d_gene: TRBD2
v_gene: TRBV5-1
abundance: NA

CDR3nt: TGCGCCAGCAGTGAGATCGGGGGGCATGTCGGTGAGCAGTTCTTC
CDR3aa: CASSEIGGHVGEQFF
j_gene: TRBJ2-1
d_gene: NA
v_gene: TRBV10-1
abundance: NA

CDR3nt: TGTGCCAGCAGCGCCTCCCTAGGCGGGAGGGTCCAGACCCAGTACTTC
CDR3aa: CASSASLGGRVQTQYF
j_gene: TRBJ2-5
d_gene: TRBD2
v_gene: TRBV7-8
abundance: NA

CDR3nt: TGTGCCAGCAGCCAGGGTCCTAGACAGAGTAATCAGCCCCAGCATTTT
CDR3aa: CASSQGPRQSNQPQHF
j_gene: TRBJ1-5
d_gene: NA
v_gene: TRBV21-1
abundance: NA

CDR3nt: TGTGCCAGCAGTTTTGAAGGGAGCGGCACTGAAGCTTTCTTT
CDR3aa: CASSFEGSGTEAFF
j_gene: TRBJ1-1
d_gene: NA
v_gene: TRBV27
abundance: NA

CDR3nt: TGTGCCAGCAGCTTAGAGACAGGGGGCGCCGGGGAGCTGTTTTTT
CDR3aa: CASSLETGGAGELFF
j_gene: TRBJ2-2
d_gene: TRBD1
v_gene: TRBV13
abundance: NA

CDR3nt: TGTGCCAGCAGCCTAAGCACCGGGACTAGCGGCTCCTACGAGCAGTACTTC
CDR3aa: CASSLSTGTSGSYEQYF
j_gene: TRBJ2-7
d_gene: TRBD2
v_gene: TRBV11-2
abundance: NA

CDR3nt: TGTGCCAGCAGTCGGACTACCCTTGTCAATGAGCAGTTCTTC
CDR3aa: CASSRTTLVNEQFF
j_gene: TRBJ2-1
d_gene: NA
v_gene: TRBV27
abundance: NA

CDR3nt: TGTGCCAGCAGCTCAACGGAGGATGGAGTAGCCAAAAACATTCAGTACTTC
CDR3aa: CASSSTEDGVAKNIQYF
j_gene: TRBJ2-4
d_gene: NA
v_gene: TRBV7-9
abundance: NA

CDR3nt: TGTGCCAGCAGCTTAGGACACAACTACGAGCAGTACTTC
CDR3aa: CASSLGHNYEQYF
j_gene: TRBJ2-7
d_gene: NA
v_gene: TRBV5-4
abundance: NA

CDR3nt: TGTGCCAGCAGTTTAGTAGCGGGAGGGCCAAATACGCAGTATTTT
CDR3aa: CASSLVAGGPNTQYF
j_gene: TRBJ2-3
d_gene: TRBD2
v_gene: TRBV27
abundance: NA

CDR3nt: TGTGCCAGTAGTATAGATAAAGACGCCAGGGGTTATAGCAATCAGCCCCAGCATTTT
CDR3aa: CASSIDKDARGYSNQPQHF
j_gene: TRBJ1-5
d_gene: NA
v_gene: TRBV19
abundance: NA

CDR3nt: TGTGCCAGCAGTTTAGGCGATGGATTCTCCTACGAGCAGTACTTC
CDR3aa: CASSLGDGFSYEQYF
j_gene: TRBJ2-7
d_gene: NA
v_gene: TRBV27
abundance: NA

CDR3nt: TGTGCCAGCAGCTTCGAAGGGGACACTGAAGCTTTCTTT
CDR3aa: CASSFEGDTEAFF
j_gene: TRBJ1-1
d_gene: NA
v_gene: TRBV11-2
abundance: NA

CDR3nt: TGTGCCAGCAGTGAGTTGGGAGGTAGCACAGATACGCAGTATTTT
CDR3aa: CASSELGGSTDTQYF
j_gene: TRBJ2-3
d_gene: NA
v_gene: TRBV25-1
abundance: NA

CDR3nt: TGTGCCAGCAGCTTAACTAGCGGAGTAAGCTCCTACAATGAGCAGTTCTTC
CDR3aa: CASSLTSGVSSYNEQFF
j_gene: TRBJ2-1
d_gene: TRBD2
v_gene: TRBV13
abundance: once

CDR3nt: TGTGCCAGCAGTTTTGGGGGTGAAAACGCTGAAGCTTTCTTT
CDR3aa: CASSFGGENAEAFF
j_gene: TRBJ1-1
d_gene: NA
v_gene: TRBV28
abundance: NA

CDR3nt: TGTGCCAGCAGTGAAGGACTAGTGCGGTTCGAGCAGTACTTC
CDR3aa: CASSEGLVRFEQYF
j_gene: TRBJ2-7
d_gene: NA
v_gene: TRBV2
abundance: NA

CDR3nt: TGTGCCAGCACCACGACACGGACAATCGGCGACACCATATATTTT
CDR3aa: CASTTTRTIGDTIYF
j_gene: TRBJ1-3
d_gene: NA
v_gene: TRBV7-6
abundance: NA

CDR3nt: TGTGCCACCAGCGGAGGCCCTCCGGAAGAGACCCAGTACTTC
CDR3aa: CATSGGPPEETQYF
j_gene: TRBJ2-5
d_gene: NA
v_gene: TRBV15
abundance: NA

CDR3nt: TGCGCCAGCAGCAAAACCCAGGGTACGCAGTATTTT
CDR3aa: CASSKTQGTQYF
j_gene: TRBJ2-3
d_gene: NA
v_gene: TRBV5-1
abundance: NA

CDR3nt: TGTGCCAGCAGTCTTAAAACTAGCGGGGTGGACGAGCAGTACTTC
CDR3aa: CASSLKTSGVDEQYF
j_gene: TRBJ2-7
d_gene: TRBD2
v_gene: TRBV27
abundance: once

CDR3nt: TGCGCCAGCAGTGGACAGGGGGCTTGGAACAATGAGCAGTTCTTC
CDR3aa: CASSGQGAWNNEQFF
j_gene: TRBJ2-1
d_gene: TRBD1
v_gene: TRBV4-1
abundance: NA

CDR3nt: TGTGCCACCGCAACAGGTTTCGACGAGCAGTACTTC
CDR3aa: CATATGFDEQYF
j_gene: TRBJ2-7
d_gene: NA
v_gene: TRBV19
abundance: NA

CDR3nt: TGTGCCAGCAGGCCCGGGGGGGTACTCTCCTACGAGCAGTACTTC
CDR3aa: CASRPGGVLSYEQYF
j_gene: TRBJ2-7
d_gene: TRBD2
v_gene: TRBV14
abundance: NA

CDR3nt: TGTGCCAGCAGCTTAGCTTCGGGACTAGCTGCCTACGAGCAGTACTTC
CDR3aa: CASSLASGLAAYEQYF
j_gene: TRBJ2-7
d_gene: TRBD2
v_gene: TRBV7-6
abundance: once

CDR3nt: TGTACCTGGGCGGGCGCCCTCGACACCGGGGAGCTGTTTTTT
CDR3aa: CTWAGALDTGELFF
j_gene: TRBJ2-2
d_gene: NA
v_gene: TRBV30
abundance: NA

CDR3nt: TGTGCCAGCAGCTTAGGGAGCTCGAGAGAAGCTTTCTTT
CDR3aa: CASSLGSSREAFF
j_gene: TRBJ1-1
d_gene: NA
v_gene: TRBV7-9
abundance: NA

CDR3nt: TGTGCCAGTAGTCGTCGTAGCGGCTACAATGAGCAGTTCTTC
CDR3aa: CASSRRSGYNEQFF
j_gene: TRBJ2-1
d_gene: NA
v_gene: TRBV19
abundance: NA

CDR3nt: TGTGCCAGCAGCTCGGGCGCCAGCTACGAGCAGTACTTC
CDR3aa: CASSSGASYEQYF
j_gene: TRBJ2-7
d_gene: NA
v_gene: TRBV11-2
abundance: once

CDR3nt: TGTGCCAGCAGCCTGCAGGGGGGTCCAGATACGCAGTATTTT
CDR3aa: CASSLQGGPDTQYF
j_gene: TRBJ2-3
d_gene: NA
v_gene: TRBV5-4
abundance: NA

CDR3nt: TGTGCCAGCAGTCTAGGTCCCCTAGCCAGCTACGAGCAGTACTTC
CDR3aa: CASSLGPLASYEQYF
j_gene: TRBJ2-7
d_gene: NA
v_gene: TRBV27
abundance: NA

CDR3nt: TGTGCCAGCAGTTTTGGCGGGAGCACAGATACGCAGTATTTT
CDR3aa: CASSFGGSTDTQYF
j_gene: TRBJ2-3
d_gene: NA
v_gene: TRBV28
abundance: NA

CDR3nt: TGCGCCAGCAGCCAGGCGGCTAGCGTTGACGAGACCCAGTACTTC
CDR3aa: CASSQAASVDETQYF
j_gene: TRBJ2-5
d_gene: NA
v_gene: TRBV4-1
abundance: NA

CDR3nt: TGCGCCAGCAGTGAGTCGGGAGGAGGAAACACCATATATTTT
CDR3aa: CASSESGGGNTIYF
j_gene: TRBJ1-3
d_gene: NA
v_gene: TRBV10-1
abundance: NA

CDR3nt: TGCGCCAGCAGCCATCCGTTTGGGGGAGGGCCGGGTGACATTCAGTACTTC
CDR3aa: CASSHPFGGGPGDIQYF
j_gene: TRBJ2-4
d_gene: TRBD2
v_gene: TRBV4-1
abundance: NA

CDR3nt: TGTGCCAGCAGTTCGACTAGCGGGAGGTCCTGGACCGGGGAGCTGTTTTTT
CDR3aa: CASSSTSGRSWTGELFF
j_gene: TRBJ2-2
d_gene: TRBD2
v_gene: TRBV27
abundance: NA

CDR3nt: TGTGCCAGCAGTCTCGACCGAGGACCCTACAATGAGCAGTTCTTC
CDR3aa: CASSLDRGPYNEQFF
j_gene: TRBJ2-1
d_gene: NA
v_gene: TRBV27
abundance: NA

CDR3nt: TGTGCCAGCAGTACCGCGGACAGGTTCGACAACGAGCAGTACTTC
CDR3aa: CASSTADRFDNEQYF
j_gene: TRBJ2-7
d_gene: TRBD1
v_gene: TRBV27
abundance: NA

CDR3nt: TGTGCCAGCAGCAATAGTTACGAGCAGTACTTC
CDR3aa: CASSNSYEQYF
j_gene: TRBJ2-7
d_gene: NA
v_gene: TRBV11-2
abundance: NA

CDR3nt: TGCGCCAGCAGTGAAATCGCTAGTAGTAATGAGCAGTTCTTC
CDR3aa: CASSEIASSNEQFF
j_gene: TRBJ2-1
d_gene: NA
v_gene: TRBV10-2
abundance: NA

CDR3nt: TGTGCCAGCAGTTTTGGGACAGGGGGGAGCTACACCTTC
CDR3aa: CASSFGTGGSYTF
j_gene: TRBJ1-2
d_gene: TRBD1
v_gene: TRBV27
abundance: NA

CDR3nt: TGTGCCAGCAGCCCACCGGTCGGGACTAGAAACACCGGGGAGCTGTTTTTT
CDR3aa: CASSPPVGTRNTGELFF
j_gene: TRBJ2-2
d_gene: TRBD2
v_gene: TRBV7-9
abundance: NA

CDR3nt: TGTGCCAGCAGTCCGAGGACTAGGAGCAATGAGCAGTTCTTC
CDR3aa: CASSPRTRSNEQFF
j_gene: TRBJ2-1
d_gene: TRBD2
v_gene: TRBV28
abundance: few

CDR3nt: TGTGCCAGTAGTGAATACTACACTGAAGCTTTCTTT
CDR3aa: CASSEYYTEAFF
j_gene: TRBJ1-1
d_gene: NA
v_gene: TRBV19
abundance: NA